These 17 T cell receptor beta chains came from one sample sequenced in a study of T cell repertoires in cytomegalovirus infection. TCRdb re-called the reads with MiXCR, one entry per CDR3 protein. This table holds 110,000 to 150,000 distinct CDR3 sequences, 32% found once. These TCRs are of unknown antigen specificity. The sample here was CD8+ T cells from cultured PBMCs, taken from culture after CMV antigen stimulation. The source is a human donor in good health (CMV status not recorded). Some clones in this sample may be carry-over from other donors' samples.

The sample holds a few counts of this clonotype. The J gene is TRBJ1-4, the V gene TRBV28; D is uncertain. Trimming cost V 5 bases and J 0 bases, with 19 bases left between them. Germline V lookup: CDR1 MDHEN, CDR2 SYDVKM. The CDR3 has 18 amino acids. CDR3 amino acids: CASSVPTSGSSTNEKLFF. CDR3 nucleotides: TGTGCCAGCAGTGTCCCTACATCCGGCAGCTCAACTAATGAAAAACTGTTTTTT.

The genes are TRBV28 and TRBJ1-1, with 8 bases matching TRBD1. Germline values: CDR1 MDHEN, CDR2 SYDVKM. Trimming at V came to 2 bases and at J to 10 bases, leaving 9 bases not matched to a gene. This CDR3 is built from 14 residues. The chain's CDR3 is CASSLASGQVAAFF. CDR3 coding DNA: TGTGCCAGCAGTTTAGCGTCGGGACAGGTTGCAGCTTTCTTT.

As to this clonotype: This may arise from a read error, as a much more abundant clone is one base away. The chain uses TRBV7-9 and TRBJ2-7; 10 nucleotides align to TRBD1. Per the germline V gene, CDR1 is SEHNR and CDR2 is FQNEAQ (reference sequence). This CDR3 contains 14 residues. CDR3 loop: CVSSLVTGGDEQYF. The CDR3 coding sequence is TGTGTCAGCAGCTTAGTGACAGGGGGCGACGAGCAGTACTTC.

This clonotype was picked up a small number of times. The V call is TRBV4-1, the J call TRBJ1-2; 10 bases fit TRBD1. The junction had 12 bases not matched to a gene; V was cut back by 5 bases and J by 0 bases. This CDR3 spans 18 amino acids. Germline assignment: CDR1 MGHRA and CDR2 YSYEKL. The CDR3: CASSTRGGTGAANYGYTF. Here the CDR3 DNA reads TGCGCCAGCAGCACAAGAGGGGGGACAGGGGCGGCTAACTATGGCTACACCTTC.

The CDR3 DNA sequence: TGTGCCAGCAGCCAAAATTTCGCGGGGGATGGCTACACCTTC. Residues: CASSQNFAGDGYTF. This rearrangement joins TRBV14 to TRBJ1-2; maybe TRBD1 (5 bases). Trimming shortened V by 2 bases and J by 6 bases, and 13 bases separated the two germline ends. The V gene's germline CDR1 is SGHDN and CDR2 FVKESK. This CDR3 has 14 amino acids. The full variable domain, rest sourced from reference TRBV14 and TRBJ1-2, is EAGVTQFPSHSVIEKGQTVTLRCDPISGHDNLYWYRRVMGKEIKFLLHFVKESKQDESGMPNNRFLAERTGGTYSTLKVQPAELEDSGVYFCASSQNFAGDGYTFGSGTRLTVV.

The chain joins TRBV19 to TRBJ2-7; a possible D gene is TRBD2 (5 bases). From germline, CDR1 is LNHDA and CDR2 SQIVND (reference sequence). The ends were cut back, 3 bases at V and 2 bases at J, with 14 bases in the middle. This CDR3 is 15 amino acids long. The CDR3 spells CASSIDSGLAYEQYF. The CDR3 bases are TGTGCCAGTAGTATCGATTCGGGATTGGCCTACGAGCAGTACTTC.

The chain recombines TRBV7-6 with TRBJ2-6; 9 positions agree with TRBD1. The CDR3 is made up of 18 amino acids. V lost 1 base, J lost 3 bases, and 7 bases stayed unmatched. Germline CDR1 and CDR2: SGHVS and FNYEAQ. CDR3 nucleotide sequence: TGTGCCAGCAGCTTAGAAGGGACAGGGTTCGGTGGGGCCAACGTCCTGACTTTC. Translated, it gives CASSLEGTGFGGANVLTF.

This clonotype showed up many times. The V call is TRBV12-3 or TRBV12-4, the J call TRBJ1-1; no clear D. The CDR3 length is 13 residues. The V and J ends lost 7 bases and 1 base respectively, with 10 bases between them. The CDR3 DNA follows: TGTGCCAGCACCCCATGGGGGAACACTGAAGCTTTCTTT. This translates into CASTPWGNTEAFF.

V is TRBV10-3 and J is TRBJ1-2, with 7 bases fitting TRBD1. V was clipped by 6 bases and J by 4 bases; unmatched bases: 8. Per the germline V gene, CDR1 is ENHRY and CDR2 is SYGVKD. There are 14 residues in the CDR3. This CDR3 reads CAISRQGSGYGYTF. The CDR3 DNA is TGTGCCATCAGCAGACAGGGCTCGGGCTATGGCTACACCTTC.

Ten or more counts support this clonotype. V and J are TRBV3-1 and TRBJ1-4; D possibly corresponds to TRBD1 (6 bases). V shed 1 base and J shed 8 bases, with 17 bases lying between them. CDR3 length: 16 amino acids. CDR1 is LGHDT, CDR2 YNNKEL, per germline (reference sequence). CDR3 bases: TGTGCCAGCAGCCAAGGGGGACACGTCTCCCGCGAAAAACTGTTTTTT. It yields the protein CASSQGGHVSREKLFF.

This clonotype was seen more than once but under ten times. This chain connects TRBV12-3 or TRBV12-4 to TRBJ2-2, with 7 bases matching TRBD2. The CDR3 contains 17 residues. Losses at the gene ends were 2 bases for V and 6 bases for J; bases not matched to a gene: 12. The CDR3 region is CASSLISQRGVPGELFF. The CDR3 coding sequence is TGTGCCAGCAGTTTAATCTCTCAGCGGGGTGTACCCGGGGAGCTGTTTTTT.

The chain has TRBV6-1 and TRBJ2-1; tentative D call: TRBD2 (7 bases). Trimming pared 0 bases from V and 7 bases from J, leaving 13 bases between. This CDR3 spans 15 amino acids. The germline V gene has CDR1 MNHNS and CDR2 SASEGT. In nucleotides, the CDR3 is TGTGCCAGCAGTGAAGCGGACGGGGGGCTTAATGAGCAGTTCTTC. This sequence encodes CASSEADGGLNEQFF.

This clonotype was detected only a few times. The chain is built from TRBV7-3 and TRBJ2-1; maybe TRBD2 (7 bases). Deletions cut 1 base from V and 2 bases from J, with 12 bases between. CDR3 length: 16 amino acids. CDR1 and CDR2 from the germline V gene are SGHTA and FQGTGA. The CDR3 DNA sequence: TGTGCCAGCAGCTTAAAGACGGGGGGCCCCTACAATGAGCAGTTCTTC. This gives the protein CASSLKTGGPYNEQFF.

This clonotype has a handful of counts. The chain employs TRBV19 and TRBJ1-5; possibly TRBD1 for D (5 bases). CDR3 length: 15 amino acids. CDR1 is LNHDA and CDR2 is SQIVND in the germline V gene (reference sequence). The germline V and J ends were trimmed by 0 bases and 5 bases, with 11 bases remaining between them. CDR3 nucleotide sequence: TGTGCCAGTAGTATAGACGGGGGGGGGGATCAGCCCCAGCATTTT. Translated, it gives CASSIDGGGDQPQHF.

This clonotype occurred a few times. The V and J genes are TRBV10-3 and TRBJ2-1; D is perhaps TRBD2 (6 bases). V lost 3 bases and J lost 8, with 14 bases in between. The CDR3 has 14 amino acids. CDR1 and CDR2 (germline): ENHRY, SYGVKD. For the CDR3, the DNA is TGTGCCATCAGTGATTCCGGGACTTCCCATGAGCAGTTCTTC. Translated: CAISDSGTSHEQFF.

CDR3 nucleotides: TGTGCCAGCAGCTTACCGGACGGCGAGCAGTACTTC. Amino acid sequence: CASSLPDGEQYF. V and J are TRBV7-6 and TRBJ2-7; D not certain. CDR3 length: 12 amino acids. The V and J ends lost 2 bases and 6 bases respectively, with 8 bases between them. CDR1 is SGHVS and CDR2 is FNYEAQ in the germline V gene.

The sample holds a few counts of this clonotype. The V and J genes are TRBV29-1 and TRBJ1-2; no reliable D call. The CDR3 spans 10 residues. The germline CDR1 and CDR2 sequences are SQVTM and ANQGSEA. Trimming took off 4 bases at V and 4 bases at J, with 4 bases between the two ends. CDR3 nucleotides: TGCAGCGTTGGTACCTATGGCTACACCTTC. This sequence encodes CSVGTYGYTF. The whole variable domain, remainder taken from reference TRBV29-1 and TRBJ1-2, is SAVISQKPSRDICQRGTSLTIQCQVDSQVTMMFWYRQQPGQSLTLIATANQGSEATYESGFVIDKFPISRPNLTFSTLTVSNMSPEDSSIYLCSVGTYGYTFGSGTRLTVV.